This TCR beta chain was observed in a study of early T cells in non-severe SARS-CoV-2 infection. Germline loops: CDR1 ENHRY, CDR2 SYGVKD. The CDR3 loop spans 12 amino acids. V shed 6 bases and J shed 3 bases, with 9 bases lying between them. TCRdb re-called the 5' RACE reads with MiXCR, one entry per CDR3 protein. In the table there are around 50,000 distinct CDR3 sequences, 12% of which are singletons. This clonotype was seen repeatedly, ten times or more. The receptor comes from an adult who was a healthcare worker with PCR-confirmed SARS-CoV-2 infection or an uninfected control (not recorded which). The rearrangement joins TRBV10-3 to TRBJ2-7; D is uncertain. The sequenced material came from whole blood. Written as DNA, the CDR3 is TGTGCCATCAGCTCGACCTTCTACGAGCAGTACTTC. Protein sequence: CAISSTFYEQYF.